Each of the 19 T cell receptor beta chains below was sequenced from the same sample in a study of regulatory T cells in long-lasting Graves disease. HTBI primers from iRepertoire and Arm-PCR of CDR3 regions yielded the TCR beta libraries. TCRdb processed the multiplex PCR reads anew with MiXCR; each CDR3 protein has one entry. This sample carries 500,000 to 700,000 distinct CDR3 sequences, approximately 15% of them seen once, and the ten largest clones take around a sixth. As for time point: newly diagnosed GD, antithyroid drugs for less than 3 months. Scientists built the TCR library using RNA that was extracted from PBMCs. These sequences were also reported in another study, on T cells in Graves' hyperthyroidism and ophthalmopathy.

Here the sequenced sample was peripheral blood mononuclear cells (PBMCs), taken at new diagnosis, from a patient treated with antithyroid drugs. These receptors all come from a woman in her twenties or thirties with Graves disease.

This clonotype occurred once. V gene TRBV5-6 combines with J gene TRBJ1-4; D possibly corresponds to TRBD1 (6 bases). The germline V and J ends were trimmed by 1 base and 8 bases, with 12 bases remaining between them. This CDR3 region has 14 residues. From germline, CDR1 is SGHDT and CDR2 YYEEEE. CDR3 bases: TGTGCCAGCAGCTTGTGGGACATTTCCGAAAAACTGTTTTTT. It is translated as CASSLWDISEKLFF.

This clonotype was counted at least ten times. The chain employs TRBV2 and TRBJ2-2; D gene ambiguous. The CDR3 length is 14 residues. In germline, CDR1 is SNHLY, CDR2 FYNNEI. The V end lost 3 bases, the J end lost 7 bases, and 12 bases lay between the germline ends. For the CDR3, the DNA is TGTGCCAGCAGTGATGCGTTGCGAGGCGGGGAGCTGTTTTTT. The encoded protein is CASSDALRGGELFF. Together with reference TRBV2 and TRBJ2-2, the CDR3 gives the full variable domain: EPEVTQTPSHQVTQMGQEVILRCVPISNHLYFYWYRQILGQKVEFLVSFYNNEISEKSEIFDDQFSVERPDGSNFTLKIRSTKLEDSAMYFCASSDALRGGELFFGEGSRLTVL.

The chain recombines TRBV5-1 with TRBJ2-3; the D gene could be TRBD1 or TRBD2 (6 bases each). This CDR3 is built from 14 residues. Germline CDR1 is SGHRS and CDR2 is YFSETQ. The ends were cut back, 0 bases at V and 7 bases at J, with 12 bases in the middle. The CDR3 DNA follows: TGCGCCAGCAGCTTGGGGGGGGCTAGTCATACGCAGTATTTT. Translated: CASSLGGASHTQYF.

This clonotype has a count of ten or more. The CDR3 loop is CASSSIDRSYEQYF. Here the CDR3 DNA reads TGTGCCAGCAGTTCTATCGACCGATCCTACGAGCAGTACTTC. V is TRBV6-2 or TRBV6-3 and J is TRBJ2-7, with D hard to call. CDR1 and CDR2 (germline): MNHEY, SVGEGT. There are 14 residues in the CDR3. Deletions cut 4 bases from V and 1 base from J, with 11 bases between.

This clonotype was seen at least ten times. The V and J genes are TRBV20-1 and TRBJ1-4, with D hard to call. CDR1 DFQATT and CDR2 SNEGSKA come from the germline V gene (reference sequence). V lost 5 bases, J lost 4 bases, and 14 bases lay in between. The CDR3 is 14 residues long. CDR3 loop: CSAPGVALNEKLFF. For the CDR3, the DNA is TGCAGTGCTCCGGGTGTGGCCCTTAATGAAAAACTGTTTTTT.

This clonotype was detected ten times or more. V is TRBV7-3 and J is TRBJ2-1; 7 nucleotides agree with TRBD1. Germline CDR1 SGHTA, CDR2 FQGTGA. V was clipped by 6 bases and J by 7 bases; unmatched bases: 6. This CDR3 spans 13 amino acids. The CDR3 nucleotides are TGTGCCAGCAGTTCATACAGGGGTAATGAGCAGTTCTTC. This encodes CASSSYRGNEQFF.

This clonotype has only a few counts. The chain combines TRBV6-5 with TRBJ2-1; 10 positions match TRBD2. Per the germline V gene, CDR1 is MNHEY and CDR2 is SVGAGI. The CDR3 totals 16 residues. Unmatched junction bases numbered 6, after V lost 3 bases and J lost 4 bases. The CDR3 region is CASSYRTSGIYNEQFF. CDR3 bases: TGTGCCAGCAGTTATCGGACTAGCGGAATATACAATGAGCAGTTCTTC.

This clonotype was observed at least ten times. This chain joins TRBV29-1 and TRBJ2-7; 8 bases match TRBD1. V lost 4 bases to trimming and J lost 1 base; unmatched junction nucleotides: 6. The CDR3 length is 14 residues. From germline, CDR1 is SQVTM and CDR2 ANQGSEA. The CDR3 reads CSVVGRGPSYEQYF. DNA of the CDR3: TGCAGCGTTGTCGGCAGGGGGCCATCCTACGAGCAGTACTTC.

This chain connects TRBV19 to TRBJ1-5; D is unresolved. From germline, CDR1 is LNHDA and CDR2 SQIVND (reference sequence). This CDR3 has 16 residues. V lost 7 bases, J lost 0 bases, and 16 bases lay in between. The CDR3 DNA sequence: TGTGCCAGTAACCCTACGGTTCTCCATAGCAATCAGCCCCAGCATTTT. This gives the protein CASNPTVLHSNQPQHF.

The sample holds many counts of this clonotype. The chain has TRBV14 and TRBJ1-1; D is undetermined. The V end lost 0 bases, the J end lost 2 bases, and 7 bases lay between the germline ends. There are 14 residues in the CDR3. CDR1 is SGHDN and CDR2 is FVKESK in the germline V gene. Here the CDR3 reads CASSQDTVNTEAFF. Here the CDR3 DNA reads TGTGCCAGCAGCCAAGACACGGTTAACACTGAAGCTTTCTTT.

The V call is TRBV27, the J call TRBJ1-5; the D gene is possibly TRBD1 (5 bases). The CDR3 is made up of 17 amino acids. The germline V gene encodes CDR1 MNHEY and CDR2 SMNVEV (reference sequence). Trimming pared 6 bases from V and 5 bases from J, leaving 23 bases between. The CDR3 DNA follows: TGTGCCAGCAGCTTTTATCCCCCCGGACATACTGATCAGCCCCAGCATTTT. It specifies CASSFYPPGHTDQPQHF.

This clonotype was recorded a few times. The chain joins TRBV2 to TRBJ2-1, with D possibly TRBD1 on 5 matching bases. The CDR3 length is 14 residues. Germline CDR1 and CDR2: SNHLY and FYNNEI. The V gene lost 4 bases and the J gene lost 5 bases, with 12 bases spanning the gap. CDR3 nucleotide sequence: TGTGCCAGCAGTGTGGGGCAGACCAACAATGAGCAGTTCTTC. Translating it yields CASSVGQTNNEQFF. The full variable domain, completed using reference TRBV2 and TRBJ2-1, is EPEVTQTPSHQVTQMGQEVILRCVPISNHLYFYWYRQILGQKVEFLVSFYNNEISEKSEIFDDQFSVERPDGSNFTLKIRSTKLEDSAMYFCASSVGQTNNEQFFGPGTRLTVL.

This chain joins TRBV3-1 and TRBJ2-5; D may be TRBD1 or TRBD2 (5 bases each). This CDR3 is built from 16 residues. The V gene's germline CDR1 is LGHDT and CDR2 YNNKEL (reference sequence). Trimming took 1 base from V and 5 from J, leaving 17 bases between them. CDR3 sequence: CASSQGDGAEGETQYF. CDR3 in DNA: TGTGCCAGCAGCCAAGGAGACGGGGCAGAGGGTGAGACCCAGTACTTC.

This clonotype was found a few times. The CDR3 loop is CASTGAINQPQHF. CDR3 sequence (DNA): TGTGCCAGCACTGGAGCTATAAATCAGCCCCAGCATTTT. The V call is TRBV7-8, the J call TRBJ1-5; D is undetermined. This CDR3 is 13 amino acids long. V was pared by 7 bases and J by 4 bases, with 11 bases between. From germline, CDR1 is SGHVS and CDR2 FQNEAQ.

This clonotype was observed a handful of times. The CDR3 reads CASSQEGDSASYNEQFF. CDR3 nucleotide sequence: TGTGCCAGCAGCCAAGAGGGGGATAGCGCTTCTTACAATGAGCAGTTCTTC. The V and J genes are TRBV3-1 and TRBJ2-1; D tentatively reads TRBD1 or TRBD2 (5 bases each). The V gene lost 0 bases and the J gene lost 4 bases, with 16 bases spanning the gap. The V gene's germline CDR1 is LGHDT and CDR2 YNNKEL (reference sequence). CDR3 length: 17 residues.

In this sample, this clonotype turned up a few times. The V and J genes are TRBV18 and TRBJ1-2; TRBD1 is a possible D gene (5 bases). The V end was cut by 2 bases, the J end by 2 bases, with 18 bases between. Germline V gene sequence: CDR1 KGHSH, CDR2 LQKENI. There are 17 residues in the CDR3. Written as DNA, the CDR3 is TGTGCCAGCTCACCAATTCTCTCTGGAGGGACCAACTATGGCTACACCTTC. Protein sequence: CASSPILSGGTNYGYTF.

J is TRBJ2-7 and V is TRBV29-1; 9 nucleotides line up with TRBD2. The ends lost 4 bases at V and 1 base at J; junction bases unmatched: 5. There are 14 residues in the CDR3. CDR1 is SQVTM and CDR2 is ANQGSEA in the germline V gene. The DNA of the CDR3 is TGCAGCGTTGTAAGCAGCGGGAGGTCCTACGAGCAGTACTTC. Residues: CSVVSSGRSYEQYF.

This clonotype was observed many times. CDR3 sequence reads: CASGLAGVHGELFF. CDR3 nucleotides: TGTGCCAGCGGACTAGCGGGAGTTCACGGGGAGCTGTTTTTT. This chain uses TRBV6-1 with TRBJ2-2, with TRBD2 matching over 13 bases. Germline V gives CDR1 MNHNS, CDR2 SASEGT. Trimming at V came to 8 bases and at J to 7 bases, leaving 4 bases not matched to a gene. The CDR3 extends over 14 amino acids.

This clonotype was recorded at least ten times. The rearrangement joins TRBV10-3 to TRBJ2-5; the match to TRBD1 covers 9 bases. The CDR3 runs to 12 residues. The V gene end was trimmed by 8 bases and the J gene end by 6 bases; junction bases not matched to a gene: 4. Germline values: CDR1 ENHRY, CDR2 SYGVKD. CDR3 coding DNA: TGTGCCATCGCGGACAGGGGCCAGACCCAGTACTTC. It encodes CAIADRGQTQYF.